Sequencing of this T cell receptor beta chain was carried out in a study of blood T cell repertoires in COVID-19. Study at large: Some COVID-19 samples were acute and others convalescent; all came from the United States, Italy and Spain. Sources were T cells, B-cell-depleted T cells, or PBMCs; the material itself was cDNA or gDNA.

Germline CDR1 reads SGHNT; CDR2 reads YYREEE (reference sequence). This CDR3 has 17 residues. The V gene lost 4 bases and the J gene lost 0 bases, with 17 bases spanning the gap. In the authors' workflow: Estimated nucleated cell counts came from reference gene primer amplification. The protocol was immunoSEQ multiplex PCR, while the TCRdb copy is restricted to in-frame clones and leaves out a portion. The V and J calls and clone size were taken over from that table, and D and trimming were inferred from the DNA. The repertoire holds about 85,000 clones, more than 60% seen once, with roughly 12% in the top ten.

The sequence was obtained from a man between 70 and 80 years old with acute or convalescent COVID-19. What was sequenced was peripheral blood. The chain uses TRBV5-4 and TRBJ2-4; tentatively, D is TRBD1 (6 bases). CDR3 loop: CASSKLTDSLAKNIQYF. The CDR3 DNA is TGTGCCAGCAGCAAACTAACGGACAGTCTAGCCAAAAACATTCAGTACTTC.